This TCR beta chain was captured by sequencing in a study of blood T cell repertoires in COVID-19. Background on the study: Samples of COVID-19 (acute and convalescent) were obtained from the United States, Italy and Spain. The cDNA or gDNA used as material had been derived from T cells, B-cell-depleted T cells, or PBMCs.

Original analysis: Amplification from reference gene primers served as the basis for estimated nucleated cell counts. Produced via immunoSEQ multiplex PCR; TCRdb's table is partial and in-frame only. V, J and clone size are taken as reported in that table, and D and trimming were inferred from the DNA itself. The sample holds under 80,000 clones; about 80% are singletons and the top ten take roughly 6%. Trimming at V came to 4 bases and at J to 10 bases, leaving 8 bases not matched to a gene. The germline CDR1 and CDR2 sequences are LGHNA and YNFKEQ. The length of the CDR3 is 14 residues. Material for sequencing was peripheral blood. The sequence was obtained from a woman aged 60-75 years with acute or convalescent COVID-19. The rearrangement joins TRBV4-2 to TRBJ1-4, with 8 bases lining up with TRBD1. The CDR3 coding sequence is TGTGCCAGCAGCCCCCGGGCAGGGGGCCTAAAACTGTTTTTT. Protein: CASSPRAGGLKLFF.